These 20 T cell receptor beta chains share one sample of origin, sequenced in a study of cytomegalovirus exposure and HLA in healthy donors. The PCR ran on 60 Vbeta and 13 Jbeta primers. Profiled with immunoSEQ multiplex PCR; TCRdb holds only in-frame clones, not every one. Of about 200,000 clones in the sample, roughly 77% were seen once. Sequenced material: PBMCs. These receptors came from a man aged 35 to 55 in good health and CMV-seropositive.

The chain joins TRBV5-6 to TRBJ2-7, with TRBD2 identical over 10 bases. CDR1 SGHDT and CDR2 YYEEEE come from the germline V gene. CDR3 length: 15 residues. Trimming at V came to 0 bases and at J to 6 bases, leaving 6 bases not matched to a gene. In DNA form, the CDR3 reads TGTGCCAGCAGCTTGGGTGGAGCGGGAGGGGGCGAGCAGTACTTC. Protein sequence: CASSLGGAGGGEQYF.

The rearrangement links TRBV7-9 to TRBJ2-1, with a possible D match to TRBD2 (5 bases). V was pared by 5 bases and J by 4 bases, with 15 bases between. The CDR3 runs 15 residues. Per the germline V gene, CDR1 is SEHNR and CDR2 is FQNEAQ (reference sequence). The CDR3 DNA sequence: TGTGCCAGCAGCGGAGGCGGTTGGCCGTACAATGAGCAGTTCTTC. This codes for CASSGGGWPYNEQFF.

The chain combines TRBV28 with TRBJ2-1; 8 nucleotides line up with TRBD2. There are 12 residues in the CDR3. Unmatched junction bases numbered 7, after V lost 6 bases and J lost 12 bases. Germline V lookup: CDR1 MDHEN, CDR2 SYDVKM. CDR3 nucleotide sequence: TGTGCCAGCAGCTCCCGGACTAGCAGGCAGTTCTTC. Encoded protein: CASSSRTSRQFF.

V usage is TRBV5-1 and J usage is TRBJ1-2, with D possibly being TRBD1 (5 bases). The CDR3 extends over 18 amino acids. Germline CDR1 reads SGHRS; CDR2 reads YFSETQ. V was cut by 0 bases and J by 0 bases, with 18 bases left in between. The DNA for the CDR3 is TGCGCCAGCAGCTTGGTACTTCGCGGGGACGGCTCTAACTATGGCTACACCTTC. Its protein is CASSLVLRGDGSNYGYTF.

The chain employs TRBV10-2 and TRBJ2-7, with TRBD1 identical over 9 bases. J was trimmed by 2 bases and V by 5 bases; bases with no gene match: 4. CDR3 length: 14 amino acids. Per germline, CDR1 WSHSY and CDR2 SAAADI. CDR3 region: CASSKDRGPYEQYF. The CDR3 bases are TGCGCCAGCAGTAAGGACAGGGGTCCCTACGAGCAGTACTTC.

The gene calls are TRBV7-3 and TRBJ1-1; 8 nucleotides match TRBD1. The CDR3 is 14 residues long. The germline gives CDR1 SGHTA, CDR2 FQGTGA. V lost 5 bases to trimming and J lost 3 bases; unmatched junction nucleotides: 5. CDR3 nucleotide sequence: TGTGCCAGCAGCCGCGACAGGGGAGACACTGAAGCTTTCTTT. Residues: CASSRDRGDTEAFF. The full variable domain, completed using reference TRBV7-3 and TRBJ1-1, is GAGVSQTPSNKVTEKGKYVELRCDPISGHTALYWYRQSLGQGPEFLIYFQGTGAADDSGLPNDRFFAVRPEGSVSTLKIQRTERGDSAVYLCASSRDRGDTEAFFGQGTRLTVV.

The chain recombines TRBV7-9 with TRBJ1-4, with D maybe TRBD1 (6 bases). This CDR3 is 15 amino acids long. From germline, CDR1 is SEHNR and CDR2 FQNEAQ (reference sequence). V dropped 5 bases and J dropped 6 bases, with 16 bases sitting between them. CDR3 loop: CASSQTGSKDEKLFF. The CDR3, as DNA: TGTGCCAGCAGCCAGACAGGCTCGAAGGATGAAAAACTGTTTTTT.

This clone has a single count. The chain employs TRBV25-1 and TRBJ2-3; D may be TRBD1 (6 bases). Germline values: CDR1 MGHDK, CDR2 SYGVNS. V lost 8 bases and J lost 3, with 9 bases in between. The CDR3 runs 12 residues. The CDR3 region has the DNA TGTGCCAGCCGAGGGGGTACAGATACGCAGTATTTT. Protein: CASRGGTDTQYF.

The chain couples TRBV18 to TRBJ2-6; D call uncertain. Trimming took 3 bases from V and 1 from J, leaving 10 bases between them. Germline CDR1 KGHSH, CDR2 LQKENI. CDR3 length: 16 amino acids. CDR3 protein: CASSPFQSSGANVLTF. CDR3 coding DNA: TGTGCCAGCTCACCTTTCCAGTCATCTGGGGCCAACGTCCTGACTTTC.

This chain connects TRBV18 to TRBJ1-5; D ambiguous. The ends were cut back, 6 bases at V and 2 bases at J, with 8 bases in the middle. Germline assignment: CDR1 KGHSH and CDR2 LQKENI. This CDR3 contains 13 residues. CDR3 bases: TGTGCCAGCTCCCGGGATCGCAATCAGCCCCAGCATTTT. Its protein product is CASSRDRNQPQHF.

In DNA form, the CDR3 reads TGTGCCAGTAGTATAGGGTCTCCAGGATCCTACGAGCAGTACTTC. It is translated as CASSIGSPGSYEQYF. V and J are TRBV19 and TRBJ2-7, with D hard to call. Germline CDR1 is LNHDA and CDR2 is SQIVND (reference sequence). The CDR3 totals 15 residues. Between the trimmed V and J ends, which lost 1 base and 1 base, there was a span of 11 bases.

The rearrangement joins TRBV19 to TRBJ2-7; D might be TRBD1 (5 bases). Trimming cost V 5 bases and J 1 base, with 9 bases left between them. Germline CDR1 is LNHDA and CDR2 is SQIVND (reference sequence). The CDR3 runs 13 residues. In DNA form, the CDR3 reads TGTGCCAGTAGTCCAGGGCCATCCTACGAGCAGTACTTC. It is translated as CASSPGPSYEQYF. Complete variable domain (other parts from reference TRBV19 and TRBJ2-7): DGGITQSPKYLFRKEGQNVTLSCEQNLNHDAMYWYRQDPGQGLRLIYYSQIVNDFQKGDIAEGYSVSREKKESFPLTVTSAQKNPTAFYLCASSPGPSYEQYFGPGTRLTVT.

This sequence joins TRBV5-4 and TRBJ2-5; 10 nucleotides align to TRBD1. The CDR3 has 17 amino acids. Germline lookup yields CDR1 SGHNT and CDR2 YYREEE (reference sequence). V lost 4 bases to trimming and J lost 5 bases; unmatched junction nucleotides: 14. In nucleotides, the CDR3 is TGTGCCAGCAGCGGGAGGGGGACAGGGGTGGGTGAGGAGACCCAGTACTTC. Amino acid sequence: CASSGRGTGVGEETQYF.

V and J are TRBV6-6 and TRBJ2-3; 7 bases fit TRBD1. Germline CDR1 MNHNY, CDR2 SVGAGI (reference sequence). This CDR3 spans 15 amino acids. Trimming removed 0 bases from V and 4 bases from J; junction bases left unmatched: 4. CDR3 sequence: CASSYSRQGSDTQYF. The CDR3 DNA reads TGTGCCAGCAGTTACTCGCGACAGGGCTCAGATACGCAGTATTTT.

The rearrangement uses TRBV10-3 and TRBJ2-5; D might be TRBD2 (6 bases). Per germline, CDR1 ENHRY and CDR2 SYGVKD. V lost 8 bases, J lost 5 bases, and 12 bases lay in between. The CDR3 runs to 12 residues. The CDR3 sequence is CAIGGSGETQYF. Written as DNA, the CDR3 is TGTGCCATCGGAGGGTCTGGGGAGACCCAGTACTTC.

V usage is TRBV29-1 and J usage is TRBJ2-5; D is unclear. CDR3 length: 12 amino acids. Between the trimmed V and J ends, which lost 2 bases and 5 bases, there was a span of 9 bases. CDR1 is SQVTM, CDR2 ANQGSEA, per germline. The CDR3 coding sequence is TGCAGCGTTGAACCTAACGGGGAGACCCAGTACTTC. This codes for CSVEPNGETQYF.

This clone was seen once. The V and J genes are TRBV7-9 and TRBJ2-7, with 11 bases matching TRBD2. The germline V gene encodes CDR1 SEHNR and CDR2 FQNEAQ (reference sequence). The CDR3 is 16 residues long. Trimming removed 5 bases from V and 0 bases from J; junction bases left unmatched: 6. The CDR3 region has the DNA TGTGCCAGCAGCCTACTGACTAGCGGGACCTCCTACGAGCAGTACTTC. It encodes CASSLLTSGTSYEQYF.

The CDR3 is CASSTLENPYEQYF. As DNA, the CDR3 is TGTGCCAGCAGTACCTTAGAAAATCCCTACGAGCAGTACTTC. The chain couples TRBV28 to TRBJ2-7; no clear D gene. Trimming took off 5 bases at V and 2 bases at J, with 13 bases between the two ends. From germline, CDR1 is MDHEN and CDR2 SYDVKM. CDR3 length: 14 residues.

The genes are TRBV2 and TRBJ2-7, with TRBD1 identical over 8 bases. CDR3 length: 13 residues. CDR1 is SNHLY and CDR2 is FYNNEI in the germline V gene. Unmatched junction bases numbered 10, after V lost 10 bases and J lost 5 bases. The DNA of the CDR3 is TGTGCCACCCCTGGACAGGGTTTGCACGAGCAGTACTTC. Its translation is CATPGQGLHEQYF.

J is TRBJ2-2 and V is TRBV5-1, with D possibly TRBD1 on 5 matching bases. This CDR3 has 13 residues. Per germline, CDR1 SGHRS and CDR2 YFSETQ. Trimming took off 5 bases at V and 5 bases at J, with 10 bases between the two ends. CDR3 amino acids: CASRGPETGELFF. CDR3 in DNA: TGCGCCAGCAGGGGGCCAGAGACCGGGGAGCTGTTTTTT.